This TCR beta chain was recovered during a study of a mutant IDH1 vaccine in newly diagnosed glioma. Study context: Earlier care involved radiotherapy, temozolomide, or both, and the majority received both. Findings and limits, study-wide: Pseudoprogression appears to have had no connection to changes in top peripheral T cell clonotypes.

As regards this clone: Its antigen is undetermined.

Time point in this sample: baseline, week 1 (first vaccination visit). Stated treatment: pre-vaccination baseline after standard-of-care therapy. New IDH1-mutant, ATRX-lost WHO grade 3 or 4 astrocytomas occurred in donors. Assay used: immunoSEQ multiplex PCR; TCRdb lists only in-frame clones, some missing. The data contain around 88,000 clones, around 80% of them singletons. V shed 4 bases and J shed 5 bases, with 9 bases lying between them. CDR1 is SGHVS and CDR2 is FQNEAQ in the germline V gene. This CDR3 is built from 12 residues. Specimen: PBMCs, collected from a glioma patient treated with radiotherapy, temozolomide or both. The sequence came from a man aged 35-49 years with glioma. This sequence joins TRBV7-8 and TRBJ2-7; D is possibly TRBD1 (6 bases). This CDR3 reads CASSSDRNEQYF. The CDR3 region has the DNA TGTGCCAGCAGCTCAGACAGGAACGAGCAGTACTTC.